This T cell receptor beta chain was captured by sequencing in a study of T-cell reconstitution after alpha-beta-depleted transplantation in children. Study-level results: Newly produced T cells mostly accounted for T-cell counts and diversity one year post-transplant. Reportedly, only several hundred clones from non-depleted graft cells drove alpha-beta T-cell counts at about two months. Certain patients had high TCRbeta diversity at day 60, and it came from recipient T cells and thymic progenitors that survived.

CDR3 length: 18 residues. The germline gives CDR1 SGHVS, CDR2 FNYEAQ. Trimming removed 3 bases from V and 1 base from J, with 19 bases in between. Preparation of the TCRbeta library was carried out with unique molecular identifiers. TCRdb itself ran the PCR reads through MiXCR, one entry per CDR3 protein. The repertoire has 700,000 to 950,000 distinct CDR3 sequences, around 17% of them found once; the top ten carry 5%. This clonotype was found a few times. Its cognate antigen is unknown. The chain recombines TRBV7-6 with TRBJ1-3; no clear D. The sequenced sample was PBMCs, mostly from graft donor cells, obtained 360 days after TCRalphabeta/CD19-depleted stem cell transplant. The clonotype was recovered from a male patient between 5 and 17 years old who had a stem cell transplant for acute lymphoblastic leukemia, so the T cells may come from the graft donor. The CDR3 loop reads CASSFMATRPSSGNTIYF. For the CDR3, the DNA is TGTGCCAGCAGCTTTATGGCCACAAGGCCCTCGTCTGGAAACACCATATATTTT.